This T cell receptor (beta chain) derives from a study of blood T cell repertoires in COVID-19. Study overall: The United States, Italy and Spain provided the acute and convalescent COVID-19 samples. PBMCs, B-cell-depleted T cells, or T cells provided the cDNA or gDNA that made up the material.

This clone came up a few times. In the original processing: The assay estimated nucleated cells by amplifying reference gene primers. Measured with immunoSEQ multiplex PCR; TCRdb has only the in-frame clones, and not every one. V, J and clone size derive from that table, while D and trimming were established from the DNA sequence. The sample carries over 50,000 clones, around 87% recorded once. This receptor was obtained from a man between 45 and 60 years old with active COVID-19. Sequencing was performed on peripheral blood.

CDR3 in DNA: TGTGCCAGCACCCGGGGTCTAGCGGGAGTTGGCGAGCAGTTCTTC. Residues: CASTRGLAGVGEQFF. The gene calls are TRBV27 and TRBJ2-1, with 10 bases that match TRBD2. The CDR3 is made up of 15 amino acids. Germline V CDR1 and CDR2: MNHEY, SMNVEV (reference sequence). The trim removed 7 bases at V and 10 bases at J, leaving 13 bases unmatched.